Sequencing of this TCR beta chain was carried out in a study of regulatory T cells in long-lasting Graves disease. Findings and caveats of the study: Persistent Graves' patients had lower TCR diversity than newly diagnosed ones.

This clonotype was seen many times. What it binds is unknown. To make TCR beta libraries, researchers used iRepertoire HTBI primers and Arm-PCR of CDR3 regions. One entry per CDR3 protein results from TCRdb running MiXCR on the multiplex PCR reads. This sample has 500,000 to 700,000 distinct CDR3 sequences, with 15% to 20% found just once. The CDR3 spans 14 residues. The germline CDR1 and CDR2 sequences are KGHSH and LQKENI. Trimming left V 6 bases short and J 2 bases short, with 14 bases between. Time point of the sample: newly diagnosed GD, antithyroid drugs for less than 3 months. The TCR library used RNA extracted from PBMCs. Patients were enrolled at an endocrinology department in Xi'an, China. EDTA tubes collected roughly 9 milliliters of peripheral blood. The same specimen was also included in a second study, on T cells in Graves' hyperthyroidism and ophthalmopathy.

Sequencing was performed on peripheral blood mononuclear cells (PBMCs), taken at new diagnosis, from a patient treated with antithyroid drugs. This chain uses TRBV18 with TRBJ2-7; no reliable D call. The sequence came from a woman aged 25 to 39 with Graves disease. The CDR3 nucleotides read TGTGCCAGCTCCTACCGGTCCTCCCCCTACGAGCAGTACTTC. It codes for CASSYRSSPYEQYF.